The clone carrying this T cell receptor (beta chain) showed up many times. Its target is not known. V dropped 6 bases and J dropped 4; count of bases not matched to a gene: 14. The CDR3 loop spans 18 amino acids. Germline V lookup: CDR1 LNHDA, CDR2 SQIVND (reference sequence). The sample originates from a study of T cell repertoires in cytomegalovirus infection. On the study more broadly: Public signatures in TCR beta pointed to CMV infection and matching HLA type.

Study-level findings and limits: Of the TCR beta families, the public ones yielded a cumulative frequency that identified carriers of CMV plus the relevant HLA. What dominated the ex vivo response were HLA-C-restricted CMV-specific TCR beta clonotypes.

TCRdb recomputed calls from the reads with MiXCR, one row per CDR3 protein. The sample includes around 260,000 distinct CDR3 sequences, around 8.7% of them seen just once. The chain joins TRBV19 to TRBJ2-2; 10 bases are shared with TRBD1. What was sequenced was PBMCs. The clonotype originates from a human donor in good health (CMV status not recorded). Some clones in this sample may be carry-over from other donors' samples. In nucleotides, the CDR3 is TGTGCCAGTAGACCTGACCTCCGGGACAGGGGCATCACCGGGGAGCTGTTTTTT. Protein sequence: CASRPDLRDRGITGELFF.